The sequence of this TCR beta chain was determined in a study of T cells in Graves' hyperthyroidism and ophthalmopathy. Study-level background: Peripheral blood was taken when the disease was first diagnosed, before any treatment began. Study conclusions and caveats: By a 13 V-J model, ophthalmopathy was set apart from stable hyperthyroidism.

This clonotype was observed at least ten times. Its antigen is as yet unknown. Each person with ophthalmopathy scored at least 3 on the Clinical Activity Score, reached NOSPECS grade 4 or higher, and had been ill under 3 months. Diagnosis relied on clinical symptoms, serum thyroxine and TRAb, thyroid ultrasound and orbital computed tomography. The CDR3 regions of TCR beta were amplified from RNA transcripts. The HTBI primer set drove a first-round RT-PCR of the TCR CDR3. TCRdb analysed the multiplex PCR reads with MiXCR anew, one entry per CDR3 protein. Of about 520,000 distinct CDR3 sequences listed, roughly a quarter are singletons. CDR3 length equals 14 residues. The germline V and J ends were trimmed by 3 bases and 6 bases, with 12 bases remaining between them. The germline CDR1 and CDR2 sequences are MDHEN and SYDVKM.

This receptor was taken from a woman aged 25 to 39 with Graves' ophthalmopathy. The chain joins TRBV28 to TRBJ1-5; the D is unclear. The sequenced material came from blood. CDR3 nucleotides: TGTGCCAGCAGTTTTCTAGGGCTGGGTCAGCCCCAGCATTTT. It codes for CASSFLGLGQPQHF.